This T cell receptor (beta chain) stems from a study of chemoradiotherapy in HPV16-positive cancers. Sequencing used immunoSEQ multiplex PCR; TCRdb keeps in-frame clones, though not all of them. The sample records around 53,000 clones, roughly 90% being singletons. Sequencing was performed on blood, taken from a patient who underwent chemoradiotherapy. The TCR sequence derives from a human donor with HPV-associated anogenital cancer.

In DNA form, the CDR3 reads TGTGCCAGCAGCCTAGGACAGGGGGTTGGTGGCAATCAGCCCCAGCATTTT. It is translated as CASSLGQGVGGNQPQHF. The chain employs TRBV5-5 and TRBJ1-5; 10 bases align to TRBD1. This CDR3 contains 17 residues. Germline V gene data show CDR1 as SGHKS and CDR2 as YYEKEE (reference sequence). J was trimmed by 2 bases and V by 4 bases; bases with no gene match: 9.